These 15 T cell receptor beta chains share one sample of origin, sequenced in a study of naive CD8 T cells in extremely preterm neonates. TCRdb's table, derived via immunoSEQ multiplex PCR, lists solely in-frame clones and lacks some. The sample consists of about 7,000 clones, roughly 98% of them appearing once. The sample comprised naive CD8+ T cells from blood. Source of these receptors: a human donor in good health.

The rearrangement joins TRBV4-1 to TRBJ1-2, with D uncertain. Deletions cut 3 bases from V and 1 base from J, with 18 bases between. Germline CDR1 and CDR2: MGHRA and YSYEKL. CDR3 length equals 17 residues. The CDR3 spells CASSHPSSRGFNYGYTF. CDR3 coding DNA: TGCGCCAGCAGCCATCCCTCTTCTCGGGGTTTTAACTATGGCTACACCTTC.

This chain connects TRBV9 to TRBJ1-2; D is undetermined. The CDR3 has 12 residues. Germline-derived CDR1 and CDR2 are SGDLS and YYNGEE. Trimming pared 2 bases from V and 8 bases from J, leaving 10 bases between. CDR3 bases: TGTGCCAGCAGCGTCGGTGCCAAAGGCTACACCTTC. Translating gives CASSVGAKGYTF.

This chain links TRBV30 with TRBJ2-3; the match to TRBD2 covers 8 bases. V dropped 4 bases and J dropped 0; count of bases not matched to a gene: 12. CDR1 and CDR2 from the germline V gene are GTSNPN and SVGIG (reference sequence). The CDR3 spans 17 residues. The CDR3 is CAWIRWSGGISTDTQYF. The CDR3, as DNA: TGTGCCTGGATAAGGTGGAGCGGGGGTATAAGCACAGATACGCAGTATTTT. Using reference TRBV30 and TRBJ2-3 for the parts outside the CDR3, the full variable domain is SQTIHQWPATLVQPVGSPLSLECTVEGTSNPNLYWYRQAAGRGLQLLFYSVGIGQISSEVPQNLSASRPQDRQFILSSKKLLLSDSGFYLCAWIRWSGGISTDTQYFGPGTRLTVL.

This chain uses TRBV5-6 with TRBJ2-7; 8 bases align to TRBD1. Germline lookup yields CDR1 SGHDT and CDR2 YYEEEE. This CDR3 contains 13 residues. V trimming: 2 bases; J trimming: 5 bases; junction bases outside the gene matches: 3. CDR3 amino acids: CASSFPGGDEQYF. CDR3 coding DNA: TGTGCCAGCAGCTTCCCAGGGGGCGACGAGCAGTACTTC.

The V call is TRBV6-1, the J call TRBJ1-6, with D possibly TRBD1 on 5 matching bases. Germline values: CDR1 MNHNS, CDR2 SASEGT. The CDR3 sequence is 13 residues long. V gave up 2 bases and J gave up 17 bases, with 16 bases separating them. DNA of the CDR3: TGTGCCAGCAGTGAATGGGAAGCGGGAGGGGTCCACTTT. It is translated as CASSEWEAGGVHF.

The chain couples TRBV27 to TRBJ1-6, with 8 bases identical to TRBD1. J gave up 7 bases and V 10 bases, and 6 bases lay outside the gene matches. This CDR3 has 13 residues. CDR1 and CDR2 from the germline V gene are MNHEY and SMNVEV (reference sequence). The CDR3 DNA sequence: TGTGCCACCGGACAGGGAGGGAATTCACCCCTCCACTTT. It yields the protein CATGQGGNSPLHF.

V gene TRBV9 combines with J gene TRBJ1-1, with TRBD1 matching over 10 bases. CDR1 and CDR2 from the germline V gene are SGDLS and YYNGEE. This CDR3 spans 15 amino acids. V shed 4 bases, J shed 0 bases, and the junction held 3 bases outside the gene matches. The CDR3 coding sequence is TGTGCCAGCAGCAGGACAGGGGGTCTGAACACTGAAGCTTTCTTT. It encodes CASSRTGGLNTEAFF.

J is TRBJ2-1 and V is TRBV5-5, with D maybe TRBD2 (5 bases). The CDR3 length is 13 residues. Trimming removed 5 bases at V and 7 bases at J, with 13 bases between. Looked up from germline, CDR1 is SGHKS and CDR2 is YYEKEE (reference sequence). The DNA of the CDR3 is TGTGCCAGCAGAGAAGAGGGCCCTAATGAGCAGTTCTTC. This translates into CASREEGPNEQFF.

The rearrangement links TRBV6-5 to TRBJ1-1, with a tentative D call TRBD1 (6 bases). V gave up 5 bases and J gave up 4 bases, with 14 bases separating them. This CDR3 is built from 14 residues. CDR1 and CDR2 from the germline V gene are MNHEY and SVGAGI. The DNA for the CDR3 is TGTGCCAGCAGTCGGCCAGGGGCCGGCACTGAAGCTTTCTTT. Translation gives CASSRPGAGTEAFF.

The table lists this clone with a count of one. This rearrangement joins TRBV19 to TRBJ1-1; D is uncertain. The CDR3 is 13 amino acids. CDR1 LNHDA and CDR2 SQIVND come from the germline V gene (reference sequence). V gave up 1 base and J gave up 1 base, with 4 bases separating them. The CDR3, as DNA: TGTGCCAGTAGTATAGGGCAGAACACTGAAGCTTTCTTT. This codes for CASSIGQNTEAFF.

This rearrangement joins TRBV9 to TRBJ1-4; D not resolved. CDR1 is SGDLS and CDR2 is YYNGEE in the germline V gene. The V end was cut by 0 bases, the J end by 2 bases, with 8 bases between. The CDR3 contains 15 residues. CDR3 sequence reads: CASSVAGNTNEKLFF. The CDR3 DNA sequence: TGTGCCAGCAGCGTAGCGGGGAACACTAATGAAAAACTGTTTTTT.

The V and J genes are TRBV27 and TRBJ2-7, with TRBD1 matching over 8 bases. Trimming took 4 bases from V and 1 from J; bases not matched to a gene: 3. The CDR3 loop spans 14 amino acids. CDR1 and CDR2 from the germline V gene are MNHEY and SMNVEV (reference sequence). CDR3 coding DNA: TGTGCCAGCAGTTCGAGGACAGGGTCCTACGAGCAGTACTTC. Its protein is CASSSRTGSYEQYF.

The chain has TRBV9 and TRBJ2-3, with TRBD2 matching over 13 bases. V was clipped by 1 base and J by 2 bases; unmatched bases: 7. Germline CDR1 and CDR2: SGDLS and YYNGEE. This CDR3 comprises 18 residues. The CDR3 DNA reads TGTGCCAGCAGCGTAACCCCGGGACTAGCGGGAATCACAGATACGCAGTATTTT. Amino acids: CASSVTPGLAGITDTQYF.

V gene TRBV27 combines with J gene TRBJ2-7; TRBD1 agrees at 9 bases. The ends lost 3 bases at V and 3 bases at J; junction bases unmatched: 3. The CDR3 contains 14 residues. Germline V CDR1 and CDR2: MNHEY, SMNVEV (reference sequence). CDR3 DNA sequence: TGTGCCAGCAGTTTGGGACAGGGCCTCTACGAGCAGTACTTC. Its translation: CASSLGQGLYEQYF.

The chain recombines TRBV7-8 with TRBJ1-1; a weak D match, TRBD1 (6 bases). V was cut by 2 bases and J by 1 base, with 14 bases left in between. The CDR3 contains 16 residues. CDR1 is SGHVS and CDR2 is FQNEAQ in the germline V gene. CDR3 in DNA: TGTGCCAGCAGCTTAACACCAGGGGAGGGGAACACTGAAGCTTTCTTT. Translating gives CASSLTPGEGNTEAFF. Full variable domain (outside the CDR3, taken from reference TRBV7-8 and TRBJ1-1): GAGVSQSPRYKVAKRGQDVALRCDPISGHVSLFWYQQALGQGPEFLTYFQNEAQLDKSGLPSDRFFAERPEGSVSTLKIQRTQQEDSAVYLCASSLTPGEGNTEAFFGQGTRLTVV.